One and the same sample provided the 2 T cell receptor beta chains below, sequenced in a study of CD8 T cells in ankylosing spondylitis. Using its own MiXCR run on the 5' RACE reads, TCRdb lists one record per CDR3 protein. The sample holds approximately 250,000 distinct CDR3 sequences, more than 9% seen once. Material for sequencing was blood, either unsorted or a sorted T cell fraction (not recorded which). The origin of the receptors is a male donor with ankylosing spondylitis or in good health (not recorded which).

The sample holds many counts of this clonotype. The chain combines TRBV21-1 with TRBJ2-7; the tabulated D call, TRBD1, remains unverified against the DNA. TRBV21-1 is designated a pseudogene. This CDR3 is 17 amino acids long. CDR3 sequence reads: CASSKECDREDPYEQYF. For the CDR3, the DNA is TGTGCCAGCAGCAAAGAATGCGACAGGGAGGATCCCTACGAGCAGTACTTC.

This clonotype was detected a few times. This chain joins TRBV5-6 and TRBJ2-1, with 7 nucleotides matching TRBD1. Germline lookup yields CDR1 SGHDT and CDR2 YYEEEE. This CDR3 has 15 amino acids. V dropped 4 bases and J dropped 4; count of bases not matched to a gene: 8. CDR3 sequence (DNA): TGTGCCAGCAGCGGTGGGGACAGTCCATACAATGAGCAGTTCTTC. Protein sequence: CASSGGDSPYNEQFF.